A selection of T cell receptor beta chains follows, all from one sample in a study of T cell responses to AZD1222 COVID-19 vaccine. Data came from immunoSEQ multiplex PCR; TCRdb stores just in-frame clones and leaves some out. Of some 97,000 clones listed, about 90% are singletons. The material sequenced was peripheral blood, taken on day 0 of AZD1222 vaccination. Receptors originate from an adult in good health. CDR3s include the opening cysteine and the closing phenylalanine or tryptophan. Fields, in order: V gene, clone size, D gene, J gene, CDR3 protein, CDR3 DNA. A D gene is named only where the DNA matches it firmly. Only part of the rows carry a size: once, few, many, or a class if the clone is expanded.

V gene: TRBV11-2
clone size: -
D gene: -
J gene: TRBJ2-7
CDR3 protein: CASSLGSYLESSLEQYF
CDR3 DNA: TGTGCCAGCAGCTTAGGTAGCTACCTGGAGAGTAGTCTCGAGCAGTACTTC

V gene: TRBV7-8
clone size: once
D gene: -
J gene: TRBJ2-7
CDR3 protein: CASSLGRGIAYEQYF
CDR3 DNA: TGTGCCAGCAGCTTAGGTCGGGGGATCGCCTACGAGCAGTACTTC

V gene: TRBV28
clone size: -
D gene: -
J gene: TRBJ1-2
CDR3 protein: CASSSQDRVYGYTF
CDR3 DNA: TGTGCCAGCAGTTCACAAGACAGAGTCTATGGCTACACCTTC

V gene: TRBV2
clone size: -
D gene: -
J gene: TRBJ2-7
CDR3 protein: CASSIHYEQYF
CDR3 DNA: TGTGCCAGCAGTATCCACTACGAGCAGTACTTC

V gene: TRBV6-4
clone size: once
D gene: TRBD1
J gene: TRBJ2-1
CDR3 protein: CASSDHRGNEQFF
CDR3 DNA: TGTGCCAGCAGTGACCACAGGGGCAATGAGCAGTTCTTC

V gene: TRBV6-5
clone size: -
D gene: TRBD1
J gene: TRBJ1-1
CDR3 protein: CASSRRQGAYTEAFF
CDR3 DNA: TGTGCCAGCAGTCGACGACAGGGGGCTTACACTGAAGCTTTCTTT

V gene: TRBV28
clone size: -
D gene: TRBD2
J gene: TRBJ2-3
CDR3 protein: CASSLGGGSSGRRSTDTQYF
CDR3 DNA: TGTGCCAGCAGTCTAGGCGGGGGGTCTAGCGGGAGAAGAAGCACAGATACGCAGTATTTT

V gene: TRBV30
clone size: few
D gene: -
J gene: TRBJ2-3
CDR3 protein: CAWSVGHTDTQYF
CDR3 DNA: TGTGCCTGGAGTGTGGGACACACAGATACGCAGTATTTT

V gene: TRBV5-4
clone size: -
D gene: TRBD1
J gene: TRBJ1-2
CDR3 protein: CASSIPGGGYTF
CDR3 DNA: TGTGCCAGCAGCATCCCAGGGGGTGGCTACACCTTC

V gene: TRBV28
clone size: -
D gene: -
J gene: TRBJ1-1
CDR3 protein: CASSLGRPNTEAFF
CDR3 DNA: TGTGCCAGCAGTTTAGGACGGCCGAACACTGAAGCTTTCTTT

V gene: TRBV7-2
clone size: -
D gene: TRBD2
J gene: TRBJ2-5
CDR3 protein: CASRRTSGIKTQYF
CDR3 DNA: TGTGCCAGCAGGCGGACTAGCGGGATCAAGACCCAGTACTTC

V gene: TRBV28
clone size: -
D gene: -
J gene: TRBJ1-1
CDR3 protein: CASSFWEGNTEAFF
CDR3 DNA: TGTGCCAGCAGTTTTTGGGAGGGGAACACTGAAGCTTTCTTT

V gene: TRBV5-1
clone size: -
D gene: TRBD1
J gene: TRBJ2-7
CDR3 protein: CASSADRGYYEQYF
CDR3 DNA: TGCGCCAGCAGCGCCGACAGGGGATACTACGAGCAGTACTTC

V gene: TRBV7-6
clone size: -
D gene: -
J gene: TRBJ1-5
CDR3 protein: CASSLQMSNQPQHF
CDR3 DNA: TGTGCCAGCAGCCTCCAAATGAGCAATCAGCCCCAGCATTTT

V gene: TRBV5-1
clone size: -
D gene: -
J gene: TRBJ1-1
CDR3 protein: CASSPGTLGTEAFF
CDR3 DNA: TGCGCCAGCAGCCCGGGGACACTTGGGACTGAAGCTTTCTTT

V gene: TRBV2
clone size: -
D gene: TRBD1
J gene: TRBJ1-2
CDR3 protein: CASRAGTGYGYTF
CDR3 DNA: TGTGCCAGCAGGGCCGGGACAGGGTATGGCTACACCTTC

V gene: TRBV19
clone size: -
D gene: TRBD1
J gene: TRBJ1-1
CDR3 protein: CASSIGQGRRNTEAFF
CDR3 DNA: TGTGCCAGTAGTATTGGACAGGGAAGAAGGAACACTGAAGCTTTCTTT

V gene: TRBV6-5
clone size: -
D gene: -
J gene: TRBJ1-4
CDR3 protein: CASSYGGQGSEKLFF
CDR3 DNA: TGTGCCAGCAGTTACGGGGGACAAGGGTCTGAAAAACTGTTTTTT

V gene: TRBV9
clone size: -
D gene: -
J gene: TRBJ1-6
CDR3 protein: CASSAGRSYNSPLHF
CDR3 DNA: TGTGCCAGCAGCGCAGGACGGTCCTATAATTCACCCCTCCACTTT

V gene: TRBV28
clone size: -
D gene: -
J gene: TRBJ2-1
CDR3 protein: CASSLWNEQFF
CDR3 DNA: TGTGCCAGCAGCCTCTGGAATGAGCAGTTCTTC

V gene: TRBV28
clone size: -
D gene: -
J gene: TRBJ1-5
CDR3 protein: CASSLARMGQPQHF
CDR3 DNA: TGTGCCAGCAGTTTGGCCAGGATGGGCCAGCCCCAGCATTTT

V gene: TRBV19
clone size: -
D gene: TRBD1
J gene: TRBJ1-5
CDR3 protein: CASSFRTGYQPQHF
CDR3 DNA: TGTGCCAGTAGTTTTCGGACAGGGTATCAGCCCCAGCATTTT

V gene: TRBV7-9
clone size: -
D gene: -
J gene: TRBJ1-4
CDR3 protein: CASSLGQLEKLFF
CDR3 DNA: TGTGCCAGCAGCTTAGGGCAGCTCGAAAAACTGTTTTTT

V gene: TRBV18
clone size: few
D gene: -
J gene: TRBJ1-3
CDR3 protein: CASSWGGESSGNTIYF
CDR3 DNA: TGTGCCAGCTCGTGGGGAGGGGAAAGCTCTGGAAACACCATATATTTT

V gene: TRBV7-9
clone size: -
D gene: -
J gene: TRBJ2-7
CDR3 protein: CASSSQGVEQYF
CDR3 DNA: TGTGCCAGCAGCTCACAGGGAGTCGAGCAGTACTTC

V gene: TRBV19
clone size: -
D gene: TRBD2
J gene: TRBJ2-7
CDR3 protein: CASSITTWTSGRLYEQYF
CDR3 DNA: TGTGCCAGTAGTATCACGACCTGGACTAGCGGGAGATTGTACGAGCAGTACTTC

V gene: TRBV14
clone size: -
D gene: -
J gene: TRBJ1-5
CDR3 protein: CASSHRDQPQHF
CDR3 DNA: TGTGCCAGCAGCCACAGGGATCAGCCCCAGCATTTT

V gene: TRBV5-1
clone size: once
D gene: -
J gene: TRBJ1-3
CDR3 protein: CASSLGDARSGNTIYF
CDR3 DNA: TGCGCCAGCAGCTTAGGAGACGCCCGGTCTGGAAACACCATATATTTT

V gene: TRBV28
clone size: -
D gene: TRBD1
J gene: TRBJ1-2
CDR3 protein: CASRGGDRHYGYTF
CDR3 DNA: TGTGCCAGCAGGGGGGGGGACAGGCATTATGGCTACACCTTC

V gene: TRBV18
clone size: -
D gene: -
J gene: TRBJ1-1
CDR3 protein: CASSPGGGNTEAFF
CDR3 DNA: TGTGCCAGCTCACCCGGGGGCGGAAACACTGAAGCTTTCTTT

V gene: TRBV6-2/TRBV6-3
clone size: -
D gene: -
J gene: TRBJ1-5
CDR3 protein: CASSRQALGNQPQHF
CDR3 DNA: TGTGCCAGCAGTCGACAGGCCCTTGGCAATCAGCCCCAGCATTTT

V gene: TRBV13
clone size: once
D gene: -
J gene: TRBJ2-7
CDR3 protein: CASSLGGGPGQYF
CDR3 DNA: TGTGCCAGCAGCTTAGGTGGGGGGCCCGGGCAGTACTTC

V gene: TRBV30
clone size: -
D gene: -
J gene: TRBJ1-5
CDR3 protein: CAWSPNRRSNQPQHF
CDR3 DNA: TGTGCCTGGAGTCCTAATCGACGTAGCAATCAGCCCCAGCATTTT

V gene: TRBV30
clone size: -
D gene: TRBD1
J gene: TRBJ1-6
CDR3 protein: CAWEGTANSPLHF
CDR3 DNA: TGTGCCTGGGAAGGGACAGCGAATTCACCCCTCCACTTT

V gene: TRBV19
clone size: -
D gene: TRBD2
J gene: TRBJ2-2
CDR3 protein: CASSMNSGIAGELFF
CDR3 DNA: TGTGCCAGTAGTATGAATAGCGGGATTGCCGGGGAGCTGTTTTTT

V gene: TRBV7-9
clone size: -
D gene: -
J gene: TRBJ1-3
CDR3 protein: CASSLAWRGYSGNTIYF
CDR3 DNA: TGTGCCAGCAGCTTAGCTTGGCGAGGATACTCTGGAAACACCATATATTTT

V gene: TRBV18
clone size: -
D gene: -
J gene: TRBJ1-1
CDR3 protein: CASSPPTGVNTEAFF
CDR3 DNA: TGTGCCAGCTCACCCCCCACGGGGGTGAACACTGAAGCTTTCTTT

V gene: TRBV3-1/TRBV3-2
clone size: -
D gene: -
J gene: TRBJ1-4
CDR3 protein: CASSQSIPSNEKLFF
CDR3 DNA: TGTGCCAGCAGCCAATCTATCCCGTCTAATGAAAAACTGTTTTTT

V gene: TRBV27
clone size: -
D gene: -
J gene: TRBJ1-5
CDR3 protein: CASSFRQGSQPQHF
CDR3 DNA: TGTGCCAGCAGTTTTCGGCAGGGCAGCCAGCCCCAGCATTTT

V gene: TRBV6-1
clone size: -
D gene: -
J gene: TRBJ1-5
CDR3 protein: CASSASPRTVSNQPQHF
CDR3 DNA: TGTGCCAGCAGTGCAAGCCCGAGGACAGTTAGCAATCAGCCCCAGCATTTT

V gene: TRBV5-1
clone size: -
D gene: TRBD1
J gene: TRBJ1-3
CDR3 protein: CASSPTGTAGGNTIYF
CDR3 DNA: TGCGCCAGCAGCCCGACCGGGACAGCGGGCGGAAACACCATATATTTT

V gene: TRBV28
clone size: once
D gene: -
J gene: TRBJ2-7
CDR3 protein: CASRPNRASYEQYF
CDR3 DNA: TGTGCCAGCAGACCTAACAGGGCCTCCTACGAGCAGTACTTC

V gene: TRBV10-3
clone size: few
D gene: -
J gene: TRBJ1-2
CDR3 protein: CAIRERGDYGYTF
CDR3 DNA: TGTGCCATCAGGGAAAGAGGAGACTATGGCTACACCTTC

V gene: TRBV5-1
clone size: -
D gene: -
J gene: TRBJ2-3
CDR3 protein: CASSLGSWGTDTQYF
CDR3 DNA: TGCGCCAGCAGCTTGGGCTCGTGGGGCACAGATACGCAGTATTTT

V gene: TRBV5-1
clone size: -
D gene: -
J gene: TRBJ1-6
CDR3 protein: CASSENPDRLLLHF
CDR3 DNA: TGCGCCAGCAGCGAAAACCCCGACAGGTTACTCCTCCACTTT

V gene: TRBV6-5
clone size: -
D gene: -
J gene: TRBJ1-1
CDR3 protein: CASSYGRVGTEAFF
CDR3 DNA: TGTGCCAGCAGTTACGGGAGGGTGGGGACTGAAGCTTTCTTT

V gene: TRBV9
clone size: -
D gene: -
J gene: TRBJ2-1
CDR3 protein: CASSVEGERYNEQFF
CDR3 DNA: TGTGCCAGCAGCGTAGAGGGGGAGAGATACAATGAGCAGTTCTTC

V gene: TRBV19
clone size: -
D gene: -
J gene: TRBJ1-1
CDR3 protein: CASSISRRDLTEAFF
CDR3 DNA: TGTGCCAGTAGTATTTCGAGACGGGATCTCACTGAAGCTTTCTTT